This entry lists 18 T cell receptor beta chains sequenced from one sample in a study of control samples from healthy donors and cancer patients. The data were produced by immunoSEQ multiplex PCR, yet TCRdb's version contains in-frame clones alone and is incomplete. The data hold over 150,000 clones, with roughly 94% observed a single time. Material: PBMCs. These TCRs come from a man aged 60 to 69 with colorectal cancer.

This chain joins TRBV19 and TRBJ1-5; D is uncertain. From germline, CDR1 is LNHDA and CDR2 SQIVND (reference sequence). The CDR3 loop spans 15 amino acids. Trimming left V 4 bases short and J 2 bases short, with 12 bases between. The CDR3 region is CASSSGWEGNQPQHF. The DNA for the CDR3 is TGTGCCAGTAGTAGTGGCTGGGAGGGCAATCAGCCCCAGCATTTT.

The chain has TRBV5-5 and TRBJ1-1; tentative D call: TRBD1 (5 bases). Germline assignment: CDR1 SGHKS and CDR2 YYEKEE (reference sequence). The CDR3 has 13 residues. The V gene lost 6 bases and the J gene lost 4 bases, with 13 bases spanning the gap. CDR3 nucleotides: TGTGCCAGCATCCCGAACAGGCCCACTGAAGCTTTCTTT. It translates to CASIPNRPTEAFF.

The chain is built from TRBV6-6 and TRBJ1-5, with D uncertain. CDR3 size: 16 residues. The germline CDR1 and CDR2 sequences are MNHNY and SVGAGI (reference sequence). Trimming removed 0 bases from V and 0 bases from J, with 9 bases in between. The CDR3 sequence is CASSYSATDSNQPQHF. CDR3 coding DNA: TGTGCCAGCAGTTACTCTGCAACAGATAGCAATCAGCCCCAGCATTTT.

The chain has TRBV10-3 and TRBJ2-2, with 11 bases aligning to TRBD2. This CDR3 is built from 18 residues. V gave up 6 bases and J gave up 3 bases; unmatched junction bases: 12. Germline CDR1 and CDR2: ENHRY and SYGVKD. The CDR3: CAIRPQASGGSYTGELFF. As DNA, the CDR3 is TGTGCCATCAGGCCCCAGGCTAGCGGGGGGTCCTACACCGGGGAGCTGTTTTTT.

This sequence joins TRBV6-5 and TRBJ2-1; TRBD2 agrees at 10 bases. The trim removed 8 bases at V and 7 bases at J, leaving 8 bases unmatched. This CDR3 region has 14 residues. CDR1 is MNHEY and CDR2 is SVGAGI in the germline V gene. The CDR3 reads CASGTSGVLNEQFF. CDR3 DNA: TGTGCCAGCGGAACTAGCGGGGTTTTGAATGAGCAGTTCTTC.

V is TRBV3-1 (or the pseudogene TRBV3-2) and J is TRBJ2-7, with D possibly being TRBD1 (5 bases). V lost 0 bases and J 3 bases, leaving 12 bases between the germline ends. The V gene's germline CDR1 is LGHDT and CDR2 YNNKEL (reference sequence). The CDR3 spans 15 residues. This chain's CDR3 is CASSQEGAVGYEQYF. The CDR3 region has the DNA TGTGCCAGCAGCCAAGAAGGGGCAGTCGGCTACGAGCAGTACTTC.

The V and J genes are TRBV5-1 and TRBJ2-3; 9 bases line up with TRBD2. Trimming removed 4 bases from V and 2 bases from J; junction bases left unmatched: 8. CDR3 length equals 16 residues. Germline assignment: CDR1 SGHRS and CDR2 YFSETQ. The CDR3 is CASSDQAGGFTDTQYF. CDR3 coding DNA: TGCGCCAGCAGCGATCAAGCGGGGGGCTTCACAGATACGCAGTATTTT.

V usage is TRBV7-8 and J usage is TRBJ1-2; no firm D call. Germline V gene lookup returns CDR1 SGHVS and CDR2 FQNEAQ. This CDR3 is built from 12 residues. V gave up 2 bases and J gave up 4 bases, with 5 bases separating them. CDR3 sequence reads: CASSLRSYGYTF. The CDR3 DNA reads as TGTGCCAGCAGCTTACGTAGCTATGGCTACACCTTC.

This clone was counted once. The chain recombines TRBV27 with TRBJ2-5; D is ambiguous. Germline V gene lookup returns CDR1 MNHEY and CDR2 SMNVEV (reference sequence). The V and J ends lost 6 bases and 4 bases respectively, with 6 bases between them. The CDR3 is 11 amino acids. CDR3 residues: CASSHRETQYF. The DNA of the CDR3 is TGTGCCAGCAGCCATAGAGAGACCCAGTACTTC.

The V call is TRBV19, the J call TRBJ1-6; 9 bases map to TRBD1. V shed 4 bases and J 10 bases; nucleotides not matched to a gene: 14. CDR1 is LNHDA, CDR2 SQIVND, per germline (reference sequence). This CDR3 is built from 17 residues. The CDR3, as DNA: TGTGCCAGTAGTAGAGTTCCCGGGACAGGGAATCAATCACCCCTCCACTTT. This gives the protein CASSRVPGTGNQSPLHF.

The rearrangement joins TRBV11-3 to TRBJ1-1; D might be TRBD1 (6 bases). The CDR3 extends over 14 amino acids. The ends were cut back, 4 bases at V and 0 bases at J, with 9 bases in the middle. Per the germline V gene, CDR1 is SGHNT and CDR2 is YENEEA. CDR3 DNA: TGTGCCAGCAGCTCCCAGGGGTTGAACACTGAAGCTTTCTTT. Its translation: CASSSQGLNTEAFF.

The chain's CDR3 is CASSQAAGLGNTIYF. The CDR3 DNA follows: TGCGCCAGCAGCCAAGCGGCAGGGCTCGGAAACACCATATATTTT. The rearrangement joins TRBV4-3 to TRBJ1-3, with D maybe TRBD1 (5 bases). The CDR3 contains 15 residues. Looked up from germline, CDR1 is LGHNA and CDR2 is YSLEER. Trimming took 1 base from V and 4 from J, leaving 11 bases between them.

The chain has TRBV5-1 and TRBJ2-3, with D perhaps TRBD2 (6 bases). Trimming shortened V by 0 bases and J by 1 base, and 12 bases separated the two germline ends. The germline V gene has CDR1 SGHRS and CDR2 YFSETQ. This CDR3 contains 16 residues. The CDR3 nucleotides read TGCGCCAGCAGCTTGGCCGTGCGGGGAGGCACAGATACGCAGTATTTT. Translated: CASSLAVRGGTDTQYF.

The chain links TRBV5-6 to TRBJ2-1, with TRBD2 as a possible D gene (6 bases). The CDR3 has 11 amino acids. The germline V and J ends were trimmed by 3 bases and 10 bases, with 8 bases remaining between them. Germline loops: CDR1 SGHDT, CDR2 YYEEEE. The CDR3 reads CASSWGGEQFF. In DNA form, the CDR3 reads TGTGCCAGCAGCTGGGGAGGAGAGCAGTTCTTC.

V gene TRBV4-1 combines with J gene TRBJ2-7; unclear D gene. Looked up from germline, CDR1 is MGHRA and CDR2 is YSYEKL. CDR3 length equals 16 residues. V was pared by 0 bases and J by 2 bases, with 14 bases between. CDR3 coding DNA: TGCGCCAGCAGCCAAGAGGCAGCCTATGATACCTACGAGCAGTACTTC. This gives the protein CASSQEAAYDTYEQYF.

With regard to this clone: A junction boundary mismatches the germline segment, possibly from a read error. The chain carries TRBV6-5 and TRBJ1-2; 8 bases match TRBD1. CDR1 is MNHEY, CDR2 SVGAGI, per germline. The CDR3 is made up of 14 amino acids. CDR3 loop: CASIGGQGRYGYTF. CDR3 bases: TGTGCGAGCATTGGAGGACAGGGAAGGTATGGCTACACCTTC.

The V gene is TRBV4-1, the J gene TRBJ1-2; tentative D call: TRBD1 (5 bases). CDR3 length: 16 amino acids. Germline values: CDR1 MGHRA, CDR2 YSYEKL. Trimming removed 1 base at V and 2 bases at J, with 14 bases between. The CDR3 nucleotides are TGCGCCAGCAGCCAAGTCGGGCAGGGCAAAAACTATGGCTACACCTTC. As protein: CASSQVGQGKNYGYTF.

The J gene is TRBJ2-7, the V gene TRBV18; a possible D gene is TRBD1 (5 bases). The germline V gene has CDR1 KGHSH and CDR2 LQKENI. The CDR3 extends over 13 amino acids. Trimming took 4 bases from V and 4 from J, leaving 11 bases between them. As DNA, the CDR3 is TGTGCCAGCTCACTAAATACAGGATACGAGCAGTACTTC. Translation: CASSLNTGYEQYF. The full variable domain, in which reference TRBV18 and TRBJ2-7 provide the parts outside the CDR3, is NAGVMQNPRHLVRRRGQEARLRCSPMKGHSHVYWYRQLPEEGLKFMVYLQKENIIDESGMPKERFSAEFPKEGPSILRIQQVVRGDSAAYFCASSLNTGYEQYFGPGTRLTVT.